The rows below give T cell receptor beta chains drawn from one sample of a study of regulatory T cells in long-lasting Graves disease. TCRdb re-analysed the multiplex PCR reads in MiXCR, keeping a single row per CDR3 protein. The table records about half a million distinct CDR3 sequences, about 12% of them present only once. The same specimen was also included in a second study, on T cells in Graves' hyperthyroidism and ophthalmopathy.

Sequencing was performed on peripheral blood mononuclear cells (PBMCs), taken at new diagnosis, from a patient treated with antithyroid drugs. Every receptor here comes from a woman between 25 and 40 years old with Graves disease. The CDR3 runs from the conserved cysteine through the conserved F or W. The D gene is left open where the match is weak. Rows may omit the clone size; those that give it use once, few, many or a size class.

j_call clone_size d_call v_call cdr3_aa cdr3_nt
TRBJ2-7 NA NA TRBV4-2 CASSNGWGAYEQYF TGTGCCAGCAGCAACGGGTGGGGGGCCTACGAGCAGTACTTC
TRBJ1-2 many NA TRBV3-1 CASSSGRDGYTF TGTGCCAGCAGCTCCGGACGCGATGGCTACACCTTC
TRBJ2-7 NA TRBD1 TRBV20-1 CSARRGTGGYSYEQYF TGCAGTGCTAGACGGGGAACAGGGGGCTACTCCTACGAGCAGTACTTC
TRBJ2-7 many TRBD2 TRBV12-3/TRBV12-4 CASMTSGGGEQYF TGTGCCAGCATGACTAGCGGAGGTGGAGAGCAGTACTTC
TRBJ2-5 NA TRBD1 TRBV6-2/TRBV6-3 CASSYLRGRETQYF TGTGCCAGCAGTTACTTGAGGGGGCGGGAGACCCAGTACTTC
TRBJ2-1 NA TRBD1 TRBV18 CASSPLGTGANEQFF TGTGCCAGCTCACCACTCGGAACAGGGGCTAATGAGCAGTTCTTC
TRBJ2-1 NA NA TRBV5-4 CASSVRTSRREQFF TGTGCCAGCAGCGTCCGGACGTCCCGCAGGGAGCAGTTCTTC
TRBJ2-7 few NA TRBV13 CASSFAAGHEQYF TGTGCCAGCAGCTTTGCGGCAGGGCACGAGCAGTACTTC
TRBJ1-3 many NA TRBV2 CASSAYADGNTIYF TGTGCCAGCAGTGCCTACGCGGATGGAAACACCATATATTTT
TRBJ1-1 many NA TRBV10-2 CASRGERALQARTEAFF TGCGCCAGCAGAGGCGAGAGAGCGCTTCAGGCGCGGACTGAAGCTTTCTTT
TRBJ1-1 few NA TRBV5-4 CASSSQTRLGGTEAFF TGTGCCAGCAGCTCACAGACCCGATTAGGAGGCACTGAAGCTTTCTTT
TRBJ2-5 many NA TRBV20-1 CSARHMYQETQYF TGCAGTGCTAGACATATGTACCAAGAGACCCAGTACTTC